The rows below give T cell receptor beta chains drawn from one sample of a study of blood T cell repertoires in COVID-19. Libraries were prepared by immunoSEQ multiplex PCR; TCRdb keeps only in-frame clonotypes and omits some of them. The table has around 130,000 clones, roughly 84% seen once; the top ten hold approximately 13%. Specimen: peripheral blood. The receptors shown here come from a woman aged 25 to 39 who had recovered from COVID-19. CDR3s include the opening cysteine and the closing phenylalanine or tryptophan. Each record gives: J gene, D gene, clone size, V gene, CDR3 DNA, CDR3 protein. A D gene is named only where the DNA matches it firmly. Rows give clone size only sometimes, using once, few, many, or a class for an expanded clone.

>TRBJ1-5|TRBD1|NA|TRBV6-5
TGTGCCGGCAGTACAGGGGGGGGTCAGCCCCAGCATTTT
CAGSTGGGQPQHF
>TRBJ1-1|NA|NA|TRBV6-5
TGTGCCAGCAGTTTTTGGACAGAGGGCATTAACACTGAAGCTTTCTTT
CASSFWTEGINTEAFF
>TRBJ2-3|NA|NA|TRBV4-1
TGCGCCAGCAGCCTAAGAGGAGCAGATACGCAGTATTTT
CASSLRGADTQYF
>TRBJ1-1|NA|NA|TRBV2
TGTGCCAGCGTCGGGGGGGGAGGTCTTTCTGAAGCTTTCTTT
CASVGGGGLSEAFF
>TRBJ2-3|NA|NA|TRBV5-1
TGCGCCAGCAGCCCGGGACTCCCGGCAGATACGCAGTATTTT
CASSPGLPADTQYF
>TRBJ1-2|NA|once|TRBV6-6
TGTGCCAGCACGGGGGGGGACACAGTACGTCACACCTTC
CASTGGDTVRHTF
>TRBJ2-1|NA|NA|TRBV24-1
TGTGCCACCAGTGACCCGAAACGCAGCTCCTACAATGAGCAGTTCTTC
CATSDPKRSSYNEQFF
>TRBJ2-5|NA|NA|TRBV15
TGTGCCACCAGCGATGGACACGAAGAGACCCAGTACTTC
CATSDGHEETQYF
>TRBJ1-6|TRBD1|NA|TRBV2
TGTGCCAGCAGTGAGGACAGGGGAGGCTCACCCCTCCACTTT
CASSEDRGGSPLHF
>TRBJ1-1|NA|NA|TRBV7-9
TGTGCCAGCAGCTTGTGGACAGCGAACACTGAAGCTTTCTTT
CASSLWTANTEAFF
>TRBJ1-2|TRBD1|NA|TRBV6-5
TGTGCCAGCAGTTTACTCGGACAGGTGAACTATGGCTACACCTTC
CASSLLGQVNYGYTF
>TRBJ2-2|NA|NA|TRBV13
TGTGCCAGCAGCTTCAGCAGGGCCACCGGGGAGCTGTTTTTT
CASSFSRATGELFF
>TRBJ1-1|NA|NA|TRBV4-1
TGCGCCAGCAGCCAAGACAGGGGATCTACTGAAGCTTTCTTT
CASSQDRGSTEAFF
>TRBJ2-5|NA|NA|TRBV7-6
TGTGCCAGCAGCTTCGGCGGGGTTCAAGAGACCCAGTACTTC
CASSFGGVQETQYF
>TRBJ2-5|TRBD2|NA|TRBV6-6
TGTGCCAGCAGTCTAAGGGGGACTAGCGGGGGAGCCCAAGAGACCCAGTACTTC
CASSLRGTSGGAQETQYF
>TRBJ2-7|NA|NA|TRBV27
TGTGCCAGCAGTTCGAGGGAGAGTGGCGAGCAGTACTTC
CASSSRESGEQYF
>TRBJ2-5|TRBD2|NA|TRBV5-1
TGCGCCAGCAGCACTGGACTAGCGGGAGGAGTAGAGACCCAGTACTTC
CASSTGLAGGVETQYF
>TRBJ1-2|TRBD1|NA|TRBV9
TGTGCCAGCAGCTCAAACCCAGGGGGCACCGAAGGCTACACCTTC
CASSSNPGGTEGYTF
>TRBJ2-2|NA|NA|TRBV5-4
TGTGCCAGCAGCTTCTCTTCCAACACCGGGGAGCTGTTTTTT
CASSFSSNTGELFF
>TRBJ1-2|TRBD1|NA|TRBV6-5
TGTGCCAGCAGTTACACCGGGACAGTCTATGGCTACACCTTC
CASSYTGTVYGYTF
>TRBJ1-6|NA|NA|TRBV2
TGTGCCAGCAGTGTCGGGGGGGTCGGGTCACCCCTCCACTTT
CASSVGGVGSPLHF
>TRBJ1-5|TRBD1|once|TRBV19
TGTGCCAGTAGTCTCGGATTCCGGGACAGACTTGATCAGCCCCAGCATTTT
CASSLGFRDRLDQPQHF
>TRBJ1-6|NA|NA|TRBV6-5
TGTGCCAGCAGTAGGGGACTATCACCCCTCCACTTT
CASSRGLSPLHF
>TRBJ2-7|TRBD2|NA|TRBV6-6
TGTGCCAGCAGTTACTCTTCGCGGGAGGAGCACGAGCAGTACTTC
CASSYSSREEHEQYF
>TRBJ1-1|NA|NA|TRBV6-5
TGTGCCAGCAGTTACAACGCCGCCCGGGTTAACACTGAAGCTTTCTTT
CASSYNAARVNTEAFF